Each of the 5 T cell receptor beta chains below was sequenced from the same sample in a study of Ad26.COV2.S vaccination and SARS-CoV-2 variants. The data were produced by immunoSEQ multiplex PCR, yet TCRdb's version contains in-frame clones alone and is incomplete. The sample contains 350,000 to 600,000 clones, 89% of which appear only once. Treatment described: about 20 received Ad26.COV2.S at low or high dose, single or two shots; about 5 received placebo; per-sample allocation not given. Samples analyzed were those drawn on day 63 after the first vaccine or placebo injection. Sequences were derived from peripheral blood, sampled in a trial of Ad26.COV2.S vaccine versus placebo. The origin of the receptors is a person between 18 and 59 years old who received the Ad26.COV2.S COVID-19 vaccine or a placebo.

The V gene is TRBV25-1, the J gene TRBJ2-3, with 7 bases that match TRBD2. V trimming: 6 bases; J trimming: 0 bases; junction bases outside the gene matches: 9. CDR3 size: 16 residues. Germline loops: CDR1 MGHDK, CDR2 SYGVNS. The CDR3 sequence is CASRGTSVPSTDTQYF. The CDR3 DNA reads as TGTGCCAGCAGGGGAACTAGCGTTCCTAGCACAGATACGCAGTATTTT.

This chain uses TRBV12-3 or TRBV12-4 with TRBJ1-1; the D gene is possibly TRBD1 (6 bases). V lost 7 bases to trimming and J lost 11 bases, with 20 bases between them. The CDR3 loop spans 13 amino acids. For the CDR3, the DNA is TGTGCCAGCACCGCTAGGGGGGCGCGTCGGGCTTTCTTT. Its translation is CASTARGARRAFF.

The chain joins TRBV19 to TRBJ1-1, with 8 bases identical to TRBD1. The V and J ends lost 1 base and 3 bases, in that order; junction bases with no gene match: 7. The germline V gene has CDR1 LNHDA and CDR2 SQIVND (reference sequence). The CDR3 runs 16 residues. CDR3 amino acids: CASSIVAGGLYTEAFF. The DNA for the CDR3 is TGTGCCAGTAGTATAGTGGCAGGGGGCTTGTACACTGAAGCTTTCTTT.

This chain links TRBV28 with TRBJ1-2; D may be TRBD1 (6 bases). The V gene's germline CDR1 is MDHEN and CDR2 SYDVKM. This CDR3 has 17 amino acids. Trimming removed 7 bases from V and 5 bases from J, with 26 bases in between. The chain's CDR3 is CASKPRGRGPLRYGYTF. The DNA for the CDR3 is TGTGCCAGCAAACCCCGGGGCAGGGGCCCTCTTCGATATGGCTACACCTTC.

The chain joins TRBV7-9 to TRBJ1-1, with TRBD1 matching over 7 bases. Germline-derived CDR1 and CDR2 are SEHNR and FQNEAQ (reference sequence). With 6 bases clipped from V and 0 bases from J, the junction kept 4 bases outside the gene matches. The CDR3 has 14 amino acids. The CDR3, as DNA: TGTGCCAGCAGGAGACAGGGAATGAACACTGAAGCTTTCTTT. This codes for CASRRQGMNTEAFF. The variable domain in full, with the rest retrieved from reference TRBV7-9 and TRBJ1-1, is DTGVSQNPRHKITKRGQNVTFRCDPISEHNRLYWYRQTLGQGPEFLTYFQNEAQLEKSRLLSDRFSAERPKGSFSTLEIQRTEQGDSAMYLCASRRQGMNTEAFFGQGTRLTVV.